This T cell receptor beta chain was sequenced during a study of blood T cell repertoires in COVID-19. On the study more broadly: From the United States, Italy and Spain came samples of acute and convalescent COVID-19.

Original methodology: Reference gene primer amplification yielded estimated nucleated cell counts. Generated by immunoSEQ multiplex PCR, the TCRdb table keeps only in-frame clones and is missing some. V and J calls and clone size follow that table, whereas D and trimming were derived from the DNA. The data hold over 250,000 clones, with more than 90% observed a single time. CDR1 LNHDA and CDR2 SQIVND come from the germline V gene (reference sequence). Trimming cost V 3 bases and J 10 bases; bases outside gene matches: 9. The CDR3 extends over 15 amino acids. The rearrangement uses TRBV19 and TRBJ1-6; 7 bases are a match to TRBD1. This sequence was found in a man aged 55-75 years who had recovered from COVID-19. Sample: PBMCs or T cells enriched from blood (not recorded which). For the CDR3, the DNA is TGTGCCAGTAGTATTCCAGGGGGGCTACGGTCACCCCTCCACTTT. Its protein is CASSIPGGLRSPLHF.